This TCR beta chain was identified during a study of T cells in Graves' hyperthyroidism and ophthalmopathy. Template material for amplifying TCR beta CDR3 regions consisted of RNA transcripts. A set of HTBI primers served as the primers for a first-round RT-PCR of the TCR CDR3. One entry per CDR3 protein results from TCRdb running MiXCR on the multiplex PCR reads. The data contain approximately 300,000 distinct CDR3 sequences, around 20% of them seen just once; the ten biggest clones take up less than 40%. Germline V CDR1 and CDR2: SQVTM, ANQGSEA. The CDR3 spans 16 residues. Trimming cost V 1 base and J 0 bases, with 14 bases left between them. Diagnosing involved the use of clinical symptoms, serum thyroxine and TRAb, thyroid ultrasound and orbital computed tomography.

The sequence came from a man aged 50 to 59 with Graves' ophthalmopathy. This chain joins TRBV29-1 and TRBJ2-3, with TRBD1 as a possible D gene (6 bases). Input material: blood. The DNA of the CDR3 is TGCAGCGTTGAAGGAGGGCCCGACAGGAGCACAGATACGCAGTATTTT. It specifies CSVEGGPDRSTDTQYF.